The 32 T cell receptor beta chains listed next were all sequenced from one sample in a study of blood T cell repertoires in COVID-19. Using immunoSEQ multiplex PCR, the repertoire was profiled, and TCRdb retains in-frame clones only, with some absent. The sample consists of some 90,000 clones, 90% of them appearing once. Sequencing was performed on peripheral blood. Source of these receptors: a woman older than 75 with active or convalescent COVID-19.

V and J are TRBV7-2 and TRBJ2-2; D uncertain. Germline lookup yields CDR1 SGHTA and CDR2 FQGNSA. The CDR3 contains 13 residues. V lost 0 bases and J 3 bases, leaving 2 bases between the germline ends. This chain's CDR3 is CASSLAYTGELFF. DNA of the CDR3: TGTGCCAGCAGCTTAGCCTACACCGGGGAGCTGTTTTTT.

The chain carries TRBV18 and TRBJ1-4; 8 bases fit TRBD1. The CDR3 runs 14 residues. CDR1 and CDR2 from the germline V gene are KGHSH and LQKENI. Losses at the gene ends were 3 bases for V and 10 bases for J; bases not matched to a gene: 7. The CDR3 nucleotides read TGTGCCAGCTCACCGGGACAGGTCTTCGGAAAACTGTTTTTT. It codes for CASSPGQVFGKLFF.

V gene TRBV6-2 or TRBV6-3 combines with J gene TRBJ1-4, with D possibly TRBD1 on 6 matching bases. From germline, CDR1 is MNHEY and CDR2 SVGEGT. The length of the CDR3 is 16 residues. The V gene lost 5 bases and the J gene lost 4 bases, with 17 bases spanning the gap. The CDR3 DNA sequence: TGTGCCAGCAGTCCGGTCCCAGGGGCTGGTAATGAAAAACTGTTTTTT. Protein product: CASSPVPGAGNEKLFF.

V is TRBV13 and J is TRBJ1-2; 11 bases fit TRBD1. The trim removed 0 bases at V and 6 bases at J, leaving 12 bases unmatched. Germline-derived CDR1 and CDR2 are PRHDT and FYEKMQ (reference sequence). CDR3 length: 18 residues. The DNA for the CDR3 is TGTGCCAGCAGCTTAGGCCTCCAGGGGACAGGGGGTCACGATGGCTACACCTTC. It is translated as CASSLGLQGTGGHDGYTF.

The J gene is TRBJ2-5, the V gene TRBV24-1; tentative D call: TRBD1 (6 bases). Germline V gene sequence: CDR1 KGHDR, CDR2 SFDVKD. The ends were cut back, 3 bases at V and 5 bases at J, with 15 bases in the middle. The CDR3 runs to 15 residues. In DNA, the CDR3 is TGTGCCACCAGTGATCCCGAGACAGGAGCTGAGACCCAGTACTTC. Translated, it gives CATSDPETGAETQYF.

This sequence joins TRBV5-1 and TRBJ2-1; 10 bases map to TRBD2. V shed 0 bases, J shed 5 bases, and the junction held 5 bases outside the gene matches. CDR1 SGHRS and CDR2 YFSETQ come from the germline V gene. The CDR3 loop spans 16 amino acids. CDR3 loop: CASSLERLAGDNEQFF. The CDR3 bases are TGCGCCAGCAGCTTGGAAAGGCTAGCGGGGGACAATGAGCAGTTCTTC. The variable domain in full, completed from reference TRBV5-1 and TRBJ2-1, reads KAGVTQTPRYLIKTRGQQVTLSCSPISGHRSVSWYQQTPGQGLQFLFEYFSETQRNKGNFPGRFSGRQFSNSRSEMNVSTLELGDSALYLCASSLERLAGDNEQFFGPGTRLTVL.

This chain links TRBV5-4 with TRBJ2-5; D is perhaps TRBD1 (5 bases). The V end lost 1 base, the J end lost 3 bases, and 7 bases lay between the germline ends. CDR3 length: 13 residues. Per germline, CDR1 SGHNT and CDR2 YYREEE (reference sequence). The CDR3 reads CASSLRGEETQYF. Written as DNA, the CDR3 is TGTGCCAGCAGCTTGAGGGGCGAAGAGACCCAGTACTTC.

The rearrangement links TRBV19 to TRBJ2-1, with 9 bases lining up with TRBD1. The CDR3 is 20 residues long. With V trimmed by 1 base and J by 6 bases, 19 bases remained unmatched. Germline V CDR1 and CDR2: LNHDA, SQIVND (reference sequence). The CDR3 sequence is CASSIGLGQGNQPHLNEQFF. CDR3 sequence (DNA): TGTGCCAGTAGTATAGGTTTAGGACAGGGGAACCAGCCCCACCTCAATGAGCAGTTCTTC.

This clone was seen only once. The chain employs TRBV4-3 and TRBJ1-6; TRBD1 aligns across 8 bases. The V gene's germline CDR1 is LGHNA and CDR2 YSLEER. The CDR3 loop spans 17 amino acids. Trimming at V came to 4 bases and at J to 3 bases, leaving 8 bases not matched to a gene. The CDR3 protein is CASSRIETGGYNSPLHF. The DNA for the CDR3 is TGCGCCAGCAGCCGCATAGAAACAGGGGGCTATAATTCACCCCTCCACTTT.

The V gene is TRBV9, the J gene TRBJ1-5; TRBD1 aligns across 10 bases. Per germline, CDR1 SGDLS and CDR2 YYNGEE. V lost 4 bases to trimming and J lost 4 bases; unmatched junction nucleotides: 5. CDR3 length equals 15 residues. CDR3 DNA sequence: TGTGCCAGCAGCCCAGAGGACAGGGGGAATCAGCCCCAGCATTTT. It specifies CASSPEDRGNQPQHF.

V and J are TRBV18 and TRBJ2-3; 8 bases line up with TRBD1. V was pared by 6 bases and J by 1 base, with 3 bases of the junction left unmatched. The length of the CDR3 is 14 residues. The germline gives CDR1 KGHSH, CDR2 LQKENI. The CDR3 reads CASSGTGRTDTQYF. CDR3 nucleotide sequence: TGTGCCAGCTCTGGGACAGGCCGCACAGATACGCAGTATTTT.

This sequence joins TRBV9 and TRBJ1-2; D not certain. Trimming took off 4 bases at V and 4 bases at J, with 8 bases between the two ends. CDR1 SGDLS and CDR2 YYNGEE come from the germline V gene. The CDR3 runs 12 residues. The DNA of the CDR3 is TGTGCCAGCAGCCCGGAGGGCTATGGCTACACCTTC. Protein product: CASSPEGYGYTF. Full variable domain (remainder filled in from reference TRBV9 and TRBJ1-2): DSGVTQTPKHLITATGQRVTLRCSPRSGDLSVYWYQQSLDQGLQFLIQYYNGEERAKGNILERFSAQQFPDLHSELNLSSLELGDSALYFCASSPEGYGYTFGSGTRLTVV.

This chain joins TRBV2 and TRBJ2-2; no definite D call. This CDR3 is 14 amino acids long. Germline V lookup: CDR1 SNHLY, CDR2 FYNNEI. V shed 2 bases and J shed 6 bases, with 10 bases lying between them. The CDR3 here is CASSERLSSGELFF. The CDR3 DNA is TGTGCCAGCAGTGAACGGTTGTCTTCCGGGGAGCTGTTTTTT.

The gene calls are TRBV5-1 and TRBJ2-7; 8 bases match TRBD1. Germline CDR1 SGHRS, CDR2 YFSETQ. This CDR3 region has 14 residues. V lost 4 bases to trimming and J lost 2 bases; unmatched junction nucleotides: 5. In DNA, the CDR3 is TGCGCCAGCAGCCCCCAGGGACAGGCCTACGAGCAGTACTTC. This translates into CASSPQGQAYEQYF.

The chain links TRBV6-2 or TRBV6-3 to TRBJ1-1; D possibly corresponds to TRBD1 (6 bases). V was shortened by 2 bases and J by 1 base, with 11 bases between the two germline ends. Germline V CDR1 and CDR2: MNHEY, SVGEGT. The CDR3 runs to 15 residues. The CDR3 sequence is CASSYEGTPNTEAFF. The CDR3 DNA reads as TGTGCCAGCAGTTACGAGGGGACACCGAACACTGAAGCTTTCTTT.

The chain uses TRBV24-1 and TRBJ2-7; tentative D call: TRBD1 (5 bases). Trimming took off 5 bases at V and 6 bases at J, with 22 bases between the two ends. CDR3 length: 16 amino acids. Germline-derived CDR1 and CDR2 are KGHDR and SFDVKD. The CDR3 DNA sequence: TGTGCCACCAGTGGCGCCTTAGGGGTAGCAACAAGCGAGCAGTACTTC. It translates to CATSGALGVATSEQYF.

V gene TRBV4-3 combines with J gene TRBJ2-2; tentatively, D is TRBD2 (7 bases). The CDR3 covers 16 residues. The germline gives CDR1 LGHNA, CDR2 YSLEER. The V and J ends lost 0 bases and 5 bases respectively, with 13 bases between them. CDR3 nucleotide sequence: TGCGCCAGCAGCCAAGATGGGGGGGCCCAGACCGGGGAGCTGTTTTTT. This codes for CASSQDGGAQTGELFF.

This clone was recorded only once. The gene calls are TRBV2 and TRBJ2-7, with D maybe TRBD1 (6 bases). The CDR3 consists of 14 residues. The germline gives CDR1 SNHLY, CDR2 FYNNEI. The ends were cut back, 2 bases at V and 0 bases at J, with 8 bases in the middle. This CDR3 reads CASSEQGSSYEQYF. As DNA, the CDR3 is TGTGCCAGCAGTGAACAGGGGTCCTCCTACGAGCAGTACTTC.

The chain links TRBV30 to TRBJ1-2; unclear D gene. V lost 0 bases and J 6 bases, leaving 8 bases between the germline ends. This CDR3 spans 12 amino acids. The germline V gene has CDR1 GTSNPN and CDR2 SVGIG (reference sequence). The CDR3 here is CAWSVRGNGYTF. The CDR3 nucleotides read TGTGCCTGGAGTGTACGAGGGAATGGCTACACCTTC. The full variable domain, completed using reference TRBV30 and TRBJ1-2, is SQTIHQWPATLVQPVGSPLSLECTVEGTSNPNLYWYRQAAGRGLQLLFYSVGIGQISSEVPQNLSASRPQDRQFILSSKKLLLSDSGFYLCAWSVRGNGYTFGSGTRLTVV.

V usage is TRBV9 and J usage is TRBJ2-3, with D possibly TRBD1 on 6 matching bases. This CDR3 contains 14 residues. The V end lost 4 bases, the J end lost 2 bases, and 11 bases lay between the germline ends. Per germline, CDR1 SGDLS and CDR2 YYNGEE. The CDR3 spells CASSQGFYTDTQYF. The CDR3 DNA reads TGTGCCAGCAGCCAGGGGTTTTACACAGATACGCAGTATTTT. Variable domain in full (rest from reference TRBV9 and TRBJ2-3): DSGVTQTPKHLITATGQRVTLRCSPRSGDLSVYWYQQSLDQGLQFLIQYYNGEERAKGNILERFSAQQFPDLHSELNLSSLELGDSALYFCASSQGFYTDTQYFGPGTRLTVL.

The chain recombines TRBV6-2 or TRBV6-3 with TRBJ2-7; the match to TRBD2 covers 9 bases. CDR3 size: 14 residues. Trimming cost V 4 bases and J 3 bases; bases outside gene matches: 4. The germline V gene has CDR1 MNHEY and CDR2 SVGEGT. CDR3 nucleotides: TGTGCCAGCAGTTCGCTAGCGGGGTTCTACGAGCAGTACTTC. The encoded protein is CASSSLAGFYEQYF.

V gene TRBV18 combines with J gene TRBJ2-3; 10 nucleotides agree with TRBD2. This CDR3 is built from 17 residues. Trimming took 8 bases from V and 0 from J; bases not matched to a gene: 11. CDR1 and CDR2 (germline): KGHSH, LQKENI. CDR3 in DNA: TGTGCCAGCGTCAAAGGAGGGACTAGCGTTAGCACAGATACGCAGTATTTT. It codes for CASVKGGTSVSTDTQYF.

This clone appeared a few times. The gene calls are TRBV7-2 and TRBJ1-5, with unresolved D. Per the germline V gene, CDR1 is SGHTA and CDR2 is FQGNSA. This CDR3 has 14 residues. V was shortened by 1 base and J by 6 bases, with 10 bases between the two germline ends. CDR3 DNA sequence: TGTGCCAGCAGCTTAGAGCGGGCAGGTCAGCCCCAGCATTTT. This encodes CASSLERAGQPQHF.

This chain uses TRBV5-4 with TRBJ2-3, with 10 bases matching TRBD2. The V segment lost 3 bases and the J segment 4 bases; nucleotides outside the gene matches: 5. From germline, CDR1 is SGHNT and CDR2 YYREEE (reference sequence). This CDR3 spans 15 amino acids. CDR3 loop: CASSSRLAGADTQYF. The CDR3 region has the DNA TGTGCCAGCAGCTCGCGACTAGCGGGCGCAGATACGCAGTATTTT.

The CDR3 DNA is TGTGCCACCAGTGACACCAGGGGGTCGGGCACTGAAGCTTTCTTT. It codes for CATSDTRGSGTEAFF. The chain uses TRBV24-1 and TRBJ1-1; TRBD1 matches 7 bases. V lost 4 bases and J lost 4; bases outside the gene matches: 8. The CDR3 runs to 15 residues. In germline, CDR1 is KGHDR, CDR2 SFDVKD.

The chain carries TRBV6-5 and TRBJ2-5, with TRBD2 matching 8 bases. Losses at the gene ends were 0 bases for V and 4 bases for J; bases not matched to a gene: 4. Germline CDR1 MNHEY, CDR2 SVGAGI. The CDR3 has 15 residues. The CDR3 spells CASSYSPSGRETQYF. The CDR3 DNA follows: TGTGCCAGCAGTTACTCACCCAGCGGGAGAGAGACCCAGTACTTC.

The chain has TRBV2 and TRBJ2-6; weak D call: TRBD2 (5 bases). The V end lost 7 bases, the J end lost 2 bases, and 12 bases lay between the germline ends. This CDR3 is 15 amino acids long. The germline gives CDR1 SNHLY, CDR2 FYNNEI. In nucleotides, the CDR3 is TGTGCCAGCACCCAGGAGGTCCCTGGGGCCAACGTCCTGACTTTC. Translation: CASTQEVPGANVLTF.

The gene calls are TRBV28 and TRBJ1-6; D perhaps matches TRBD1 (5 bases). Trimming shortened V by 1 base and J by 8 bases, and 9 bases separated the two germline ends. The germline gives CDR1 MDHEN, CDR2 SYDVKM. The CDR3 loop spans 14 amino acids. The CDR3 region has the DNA TGTGCCAGCAGTTTATTGGGGGGTCATTCACCCCTCCACTTT. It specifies CASSLLGGHSPLHF.

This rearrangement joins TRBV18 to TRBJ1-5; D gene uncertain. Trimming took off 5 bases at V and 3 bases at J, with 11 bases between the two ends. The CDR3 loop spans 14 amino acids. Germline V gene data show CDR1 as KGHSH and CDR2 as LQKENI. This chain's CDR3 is CASSKEFDNQPQHF. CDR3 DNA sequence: TGTGCCAGCTCAAAAGAGTTTGACAATCAGCCCCAGCATTTT.

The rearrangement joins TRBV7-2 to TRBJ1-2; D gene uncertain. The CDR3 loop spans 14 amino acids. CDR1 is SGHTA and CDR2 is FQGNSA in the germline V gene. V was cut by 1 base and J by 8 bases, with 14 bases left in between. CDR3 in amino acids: CASSLDETSRGYTF. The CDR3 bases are TGTGCCAGCAGCTTAGACGAAACGTCCAGGGGCTACACCTTC.

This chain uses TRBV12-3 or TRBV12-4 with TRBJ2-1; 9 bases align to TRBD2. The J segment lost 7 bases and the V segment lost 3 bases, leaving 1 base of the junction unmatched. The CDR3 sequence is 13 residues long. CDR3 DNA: TGTGCCAGCAGTTTTAGCGGGAGAAATGAGCAGTTCTTC. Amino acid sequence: CASSFSGRNEQFF.

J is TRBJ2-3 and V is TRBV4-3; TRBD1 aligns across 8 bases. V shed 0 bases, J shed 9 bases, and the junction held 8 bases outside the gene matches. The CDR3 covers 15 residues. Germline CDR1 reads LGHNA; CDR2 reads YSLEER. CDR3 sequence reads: CASSQDPHRTGTQYF. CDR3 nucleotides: TGCGCCAGCAGCCAAGATCCGCATAGGACAGGGACGCAGTATTTT.